Listed here are 25 T cell receptor beta chains from one sample, sequenced in a study of regulatory T cells in long-lasting Graves disease. Through Arm-PCR of CDR3 regions and iRepertoire HTBI primers, TCR beta libraries were built. TCRdb reprocessed the multiplex PCR reads with MiXCR, giving one entry per CDR3 protein. This table holds roughly 320,000 distinct CDR3 sequences, around 17% found once. Time point in this sample: newly diagnosed GD, antithyroid drugs for less than 3 months. Extracted RNA from PBMCs served as the source of the TCR library. This sample also appeared in a second study, on T cells in Graves' hyperthyroidism and ophthalmopathy.

Sequenced material: peripheral blood mononuclear cells (PBMCs), taken at new diagnosis, from a patient treated with antithyroid drugs. The receptors were sampled from a man aged 40-49 years with Graves disease.

This clonotype was recorded at least ten times. V gene TRBV2 combines with J gene TRBJ1-2; possibly TRBD1 for D (5 bases). Germline V gene lookup returns CDR1 SNHLY and CDR2 FYNNEI. This CDR3 has 14 residues. V was cut by 7 bases and J by 5 bases, with 17 bases left in between. The CDR3: CASTLRPGQYGYTF. CDR3 in DNA: TGTGCCAGCACTCTGCGCCCAGGGCAATATGGCTACACCTTC.

There are many counts of this clonotype. One end of the junction varies from germline; a read error may be responsible. This rearrangement joins TRBV5-1 to TRBJ2-3; D might be TRBD2 (6 bases). Germline V gene lookup returns CDR1 SGHRS and CDR2 YFSETQ. The length of the CDR3 is 15 residues. The CDR3 loop reads CASSLDAPGGDTQYF. CDR3 sequence (DNA): TGTGCCAGCAGCTTGGATGCCCCCGGGGGAGATACGCAGTATTTT. The full variable domain, its missing parts supplied by reference TRBV5-1 and TRBJ2-3, is KAGVTQTPRYLIKTRGQQVTLSCSPISGHRSVSWYQQTPGQGLQFLFEYFSETQRNKGNFPGRFSGRQFSNSRSEMNVSTLELGDSALYLCASSLDAPGGDTQYFGPGTRLTVL.

This clonotype was counted a few times. The rearrangement links TRBV19 to TRBJ1-5; 9 positions match TRBD1. Germline V gives CDR1 LNHDA, CDR2 SQIVND (reference sequence). With V trimmed by 8 bases and J by 0 bases, 8 bases remained unmatched. CDR3 size: 16 residues. CDR3 region: CASVPGQGRSNQPQHF. The CDR3 nucleotides are TGTGCCAGTGTCCCGGGACAGGGCCGTAGCAATCAGCCCCAGCATTTT.

A few counts support this clonotype. The chain uses TRBV7-9 and TRBJ1-4, with 9 bases fitting TRBD1. The trim removed 5 bases at V and 3 bases at J, leaving 4 bases unmatched. The CDR3 runs to 15 residues. CDR1 and CDR2 (germline): SEHNR, FQNEAQ (reference sequence). The CDR3 is CASSLQGASNEKLFF. DNA of the CDR3: TGTGCCAGCAGCCTACAGGGGGCGTCTAATGAAAAACTGTTTTTT.

This clonotype was found many times. The V call is TRBV6-6, the J call TRBJ2-1, with TRBD2 identical over 14 bases. CDR1 and CDR2 from the germline V gene are MNHNY and SVGAGI (reference sequence). The CDR3 is 15 amino acids. V lost 0 bases, J lost 14 bases, and 6 bases stayed unmatched. Here the CDR3 reads CASSYSRLAGGQEFF. CDR3 sequence (DNA): TGTGCCAGCAGTTACTCGAGACTAGCGGGGGGGCAGGAGTTCTTC.

This clonotype was detected many times. V and J are TRBV2 and TRBJ2-5; D call uncertain. The CDR3 runs to 12 residues. Germline V CDR1 and CDR2: SNHLY, FYNNEI. The V gene lost 8 bases and the J gene lost 5 bases, with 12 bases spanning the gap. CDR3 loop: CASLEPPETQYF. CDR3 coding DNA: TGTGCCAGCCTAGAGCCCCCGGAGACCCAGTACTTC.

This clonotype was counted ten times or more. This chain links TRBV5-1 with TRBJ2-7; 7 bases are a match to TRBD1. The CDR3 runs 14 residues. After removal of 3 bases from V and 3 bases from J, the junction contained 6 bases not matched to a gene. Germline V lookup: CDR1 SGHRS, CDR2 YFSETQ. The CDR3 nucleotides read TGCGCCAGCAGCTCTGACAGGGCTGTCTACGAGCAGTACTTC. Protein sequence: CASSSDRAVYEQYF.

V is TRBV4-3 and J is TRBJ1-1; D is unresolved. V was cut by 0 bases and J by 0 bases, with 14 bases left in between. The CDR3 consists of 17 residues. Germline CDR1 and CDR2: LGHNA and YSLEER. The CDR3 reads CASSQDPGRSMNTEAFF. The CDR3 DNA is TGCGCCAGCAGCCAAGATCCCGGGCGGTCCATGAACACTGAAGCTTTCTTT.

This clonotype was counted ten times or more. The V and J genes are TRBV5-1 and TRBJ1-5; the D gene is possibly TRBD1 (5 bases). The germline CDR1 and CDR2 sequences are SGHRS and YFSETQ. The V end lost 4 bases, the J end lost 8 bases, and 16 bases lay between the germline ends. The CDR3 sequence is 14 residues long. The CDR3 DNA reads as TGCGCCAGCAGCATAGGCTCGCCGGGGGAGCCCCAGCATTTT. Translated: CASSIGSPGEPQHF.

Notes on this clonotype: Given a much more abundant clone one base away, this may be a read error. V and J are TRBV5-1 and TRBJ1-6, with no clear D. Germline CDR1 SGHRS, CDR2 YFSETQ. The CDR3 spans 14 residues. V was shortened by 3 bases and J by 8 bases, with 12 bases between the two germline ends. The CDR3 sequence is CASSWMDWDSPLHF. The CDR3 DNA follows: TGCGCCAGCAGCTGGATGGACTGGGATTCACCCCTCCACTTT.

The chain uses TRBV4-1 and TRBJ1-4; D unresolved. The ends were cut back, 5 bases at V and 0 bases at J, with 10 bases in the middle. CDR1 is MGHRA, CDR2 YSYEKL, per germline. The CDR3 contains 15 residues. CDR3 in amino acids: CASSEPSATNEKLFF. In nucleotides, the CDR3 is TGCGCCAGCAGCGAGCCATCTGCAACTAATGAAAAACTGTTTTTT.

This clonotype has a count of ten or more. The CDR3 region has the DNA TGTGCCATCCAGGGTCGGCGGGGGGGCCGGGATACGCAGTATTTT. Its protein product is CAIQGRRGGRDTQYF. The rearrangement joins TRBV7-9 to TRBJ2-3; 9 bases are shared with TRBD2. This CDR3 spans 15 amino acids. Germline lookup yields CDR1 SEHNR and CDR2 FQNEAQ (reference sequence). After removal of 10 bases from V and 6 bases from J, the junction contained 14 bases not matched to a gene.

This clonotype was seen repeatedly, ten times or more. V usage is TRBV7-6 and J usage is TRBJ2-1, with TRBD2 matching 9 bases. There are 17 residues in the CDR3. Germline-derived CDR1 and CDR2 are SGHVS and FNYEAQ. J was trimmed by 7 bases and V by 0 bases; bases with no gene match: 10. CDR3 DNA: TGTGCCAGCAGCTTAGCACAGCGGGGGGCCACTTTAAATGAGCAGTTCTTC. Its protein is CASSLAQRGATLNEQFF.

This clonotype came up a few times. The chain carries TRBV5-1 and TRBJ2-2; TRBD1 agrees at 11 bases. CDR1 is SGHRS, CDR2 YFSETQ, per germline. J was trimmed by 7 bases and V by 3 bases; bases with no gene match: 5. The CDR3 extends over 15 amino acids. The CDR3 DNA reads as TGCGCCAGCAGCTCCGGACAGGGGGCTGTCGGGGAGCTGTTTTTT. Encoded protein: CASSSGQGAVGELFF.

At least ten counts were recorded for this clonotype. The chain is built from TRBV6-1 and TRBJ2-5; D is uncertain. V was clipped by 2 bases and J by 3 bases, with 19 bases between them. CDR1 is MNHNS and CDR2 is SASEGT in the germline V gene. This CDR3 has 17 residues. Here the CDR3 DNA reads TGTGCCAGCAGTGAAAAGGCTGTTTTGGGGAAGGAAGAGACCCAGTACTTC. This encodes CASSEKAVLGKEETQYF.

The rearrangement joins TRBV14 to TRBJ1-6; no clear D. Germline V gene lookup returns CDR1 SGHDN and CDR2 FVKESK. The CDR3 has 13 amino acids. V was clipped by 0 bases and J by 7 bases, with 4 bases between them. CDR3 amino acids: CASSQDMNSPLHF. The CDR3 nucleotides are TGTGCCAGCAGCCAAGATATGAATTCACCCCTCCACTTT.

At least ten counts were recorded for this clonotype. CDR3 nucleotides: TGTGCCAGCAAATCGGGGGCCCCAGAAGCTTTCTTT. Protein: CASKSGAPEAFF. The rearrangement joins TRBV6-1 to TRBJ1-1, with a weak D call TRBD1 (6 bases). In germline, CDR1 is MNHNS, CDR2 SASEGT. The CDR3 extends over 12 amino acids. V was trimmed by 7 bases and J by 8 bases, leaving 14 bases between them.

The V and J genes are TRBV5-5 and TRBJ1-4; D gene uncertain. The length of the CDR3 is 13 residues. Between the trimmed V and J ends, which lost 0 bases and 11 bases, there was a span of 11 bases. Germline loops: CDR1 SGHKS, CDR2 YYEKEE (reference sequence). The CDR3 loop is CASSLAKGGKLFF. Written as DNA, the CDR3 is TGTGCCAGCAGCTTGGCCAAGGGTGGGAAACTGTTTTTT.

The sample holds many counts of this clonotype. The chain combines TRBV28 with TRBJ2-1; 9 nucleotides match TRBD1. From germline, CDR1 is MDHEN and CDR2 SYDVKM. The CDR3 consists of 15 residues. J gave up 3 bases and V 4 bases, and 4 bases lay outside the gene matches. For the CDR3, the DNA is TGTGCCAGCAGTTCGGGGACAGGGAACTACAATGAGCAGTTCTTC. The encoded protein is CASSSGTGNYNEQFF.

This clonotype was counted at least ten times. CDR3: CASSQVDGGNQPQHF. CDR3 nucleotide sequence: TGCGCCAGCAGCCAAGTAGACGGTGGCAATCAGCCCCAGCATTTT. V and J are TRBV4-1 and TRBJ1-5, with D unresolved. There are 15 residues in the CDR3. V dropped 1 base and J dropped 2 bases, with 9 bases sitting between them. The germline gives CDR1 MGHRA, CDR2 YSYEKL.

Ten or more counts support this clonotype. The chain joins TRBV28 to TRBJ2-3; D not resolved. CDR3 length: 13 amino acids. Germline lookup yields CDR1 MDHEN and CDR2 SYDVKM. V was shortened by 7 bases and J by 2 bases, with 10 bases between the two germline ends. CDR3 DNA sequence: TGTGCCAGCAAAGACACCTCCACAGATACGCAGTATTTT. This encodes CASKDTSTDTQYF.

This clonotype was detected many times. V usage is TRBV3-1 and J usage is TRBJ2-7; 11 bases agree with TRBD2. This CDR3 has 14 amino acids. After removal of 1 base from V and 6 bases from J, the junction contained 2 bases not matched to a gene. The germline V gene encodes CDR1 LGHDT and CDR2 YNNKEL (reference sequence). The CDR3 loop is CASSQVGLAGEQYF. The CDR3 DNA reads TGTGCCAGCAGCCAAGTCGGACTAGCGGGCGAGCAGTACTTC.

The V and J genes are TRBV7-9 and TRBJ1-4; weak D call: TRBD1 (6 bases). Trimming took 0 bases from V and 4 from J, leaving 15 bases between them. Germline lookup yields CDR1 SEHNR and CDR2 FQNEAQ (reference sequence). This CDR3 comprises 17 residues. The CDR3 DNA reads TGTGCCAGCAGCTTAGCCATGTCGGGGGCTTTTAATGAAAAACTGTTTTTT. Translating gives CASSLAMSGAFNEKLFF.

The J gene is TRBJ2-7, the V gene TRBV6-1, with D perhaps assigned TRBD1 or TRBD2 (5 bases each). CDR1 and CDR2 from the germline V gene are MNHNS and SASEGT. This CDR3 is built from 12 residues. Trimming took off 8 bases at V and 4 bases at J, with 12 bases between the two ends. Here the CDR3 reads CASRQGGYEQYF. The CDR3 bases are TGTGCCAGCCGGCAGGGCGGGTACGAGCAGTACTTC.

This clonotype has a handful of counts. Because it lacks the conserved phenylalanine or tryptophan at the end, this CDR3 is likely a read error. This CDR3 reads CASSWQDYGYTL. As DNA, the CDR3 is TGTGCCAGCAGCTGGCAGGACTATGGCTACACCCTC. J is TRBJ1-2 and V is TRBV28; D not resolved. Germline CDR1 is MDHEN and CDR2 is SYDVKM. The V and J ends lost 6 bases and 3 bases respectively, with 8 bases between them. The length of the CDR3 is 12 residues.